Sequencing of this T cell receptor beta chain was carried out in a study of T-cell reconstitution after alpha-beta-depleted transplantation in children. Findings of the study overall: A year had passed since transplant, and T-cell counts and diversity by then came mostly from newly produced T cells. From surviving recipient T cells and thymic progenitors came the high day-60 TCRbeta diversity observed in some patients. Reportedly, only several hundred clones from non-depleted graft cells drove alpha-beta T-cell counts at about two months.

TCRbeta library construction was performed incorporating unique molecular identifiers. Using its own MiXCR run on the PCR reads, TCRdb lists one record per CDR3 protein. This table has roughly 110,000 distinct CDR3 sequences, about 9.3% appearing once. The CDR3 covers 15 residues. The junction had 6 bases not matched to a gene; V was cut back by 4 bases and J by 2 bases. The germline CDR1 and CDR2 sequences are LGHDT and YNNKEL (reference sequence). The table lists this clonotype with a few counts. Its antigen is still unknown. The specimen comprised PBMCs, sampled before TCRalphabeta/CD19-depleted stem cell transplant. This receptor was obtained from a boy between 2 and 10 years old with acute lymphoblastic leukemia, due to receive a stem cell transplant. V is TRBV3-1 and J is TRBJ2-3; TRBD2 matches at 7 bases. For the CDR3, the DNA is TGTGCCAGCAGCCCCCGCGGGAGTCCCACAGATACGCAGTATTTT. It specifies CASSPRGSPTDTQYF.